Following are 10 T cell receptor beta chains from one sample sequenced in a study of cytomegalovirus exposure and HLA in healthy donors. The study ran its PCR with 60 Vbeta and 13 Jbeta primers. Assay: immunoSEQ multiplex PCR; the TCRdb copy retains only in-frame clones and omits some. The table lists tens of thousands of clones. The sample was PBMCs. The origin of the receptors is a man aged 50 or older in good health and CMV-seropositive.

The chain couples TRBV7-2 to TRBJ2-1; 7 nucleotides match TRBD2. Germline CDR1 reads SGHTA; CDR2 reads FQGNSA. V lost 7 bases to trimming and J lost 9 bases; unmatched junction nucleotides: 9. The CDR3 runs to 13 residues. The CDR3 region has the DNA TGTGCCAGCACCAAAAATCCGGGGGGTGAGCAGTTCTTC. It codes for CASTKNPGGEQFF.

The gene calls are TRBV2 and TRBJ2-7; 10 bases are a match to TRBD1. Unmatched junction bases numbered 8, after V lost 4 bases and J lost 2 bases. CDR1 SNHLY and CDR2 FYNNEI come from the germline V gene. The CDR3 runs 16 residues. CDR3 nucleotides: TGTGCCAGCAGTGTACCCCGGGACAGGGGCACCTACGAGCAGTACTTC. Its translation: CASSVPRDRGTYEQYF. The entire variable domain, with the rest obtained from reference TRBV2 and TRBJ2-7, is as follows: EPEVTQTPSHQVTQMGQEVILRCVPISNHLYFYWYRQILGQKVEFLVSFYNNEISEKSEIFDDQFSVERPDGSNFTLKIRSTKLEDSAMYFCASSVPRDRGTYEQYFGPGTRLTVT.

The V gene is TRBV7-2, the J gene TRBJ2-7; 8 nucleotides agree with TRBD2. The germline V gene encodes CDR1 SGHTA and CDR2 FQGNSA. Unmatched junction bases numbered 7, after V lost 4 bases and J lost 2 bases. The CDR3 contains 15 residues. CDR3 DNA sequence: TGTGCCAGCAGCTACCAATCACTAGCGGCCTACGAGCAGTACTTC. This translates into CASSYQSLAAYEQYF.

The chain recombines TRBV7-9 with TRBJ1-5, with 9 bases fitting TRBD1. Germline trimming cut 3 bases from V and 4 bases from J; bases unmatched to any gene: 7. CDR1 is SEHNR, CDR2 FQNEAQ, per germline (reference sequence). CDR3 length equals 16 residues. CDR3 residues: CASSLSNGQGNQPQHF. The CDR3 DNA reads as TGTGCCAGCAGCTTGTCCAACGGACAGGGGAATCAGCCCCAGCATTTT.

V gene TRBV9 combines with J gene TRBJ2-1; D perhaps matches TRBD1 (5 bases). Trimming stripped 4 bases from V and 0 bases from J, with 17 bases between. The CDR3 totals 17 residues. The germline CDR1 and CDR2 sequences are SGDLS and YYNGEE. The CDR3 DNA is TGTGCCAGCAGCCCCCAGGGCGTGGCAGTCTCCTACAATGAGCAGTTCTTC. This codes for CASSPQGVAVSYNEQFF.

The chain carries TRBV4-1 and TRBJ2-5; 10 positions agree with TRBD2. Germline assignment: CDR1 MGHRA and CDR2 YSYEKL. The CDR3 is 17 residues long. The V gene end was trimmed by 3 bases and the J gene end by 3 bases; junction bases not matched to a gene: 10. The CDR3 is CASSQPAALAGEETQYF. CDR3 nucleotides: TGCGCCAGCAGCCAGCCCGCTGCGCTAGCGGGAGAAGAGACCCAGTACTTC.

The gene calls are TRBV14 and TRBJ1-1, with 8 bases aligning to TRBD1. Germline V gene sequence: CDR1 SGHDN, CDR2 FVKESK. This CDR3 is 13 amino acids long. V lost 2 bases and J lost 9; bases outside the gene matches: 5. The CDR3: CASSQRGQEKAFF. DNA for the CDR3: TGTGCCAGCAGCCAAAGGGGACAGGAGAAAGCTTTCTTT. The full variable domain, completed using reference TRBV14 and TRBJ1-1, is EAGVTQFPSHSVIEKGQTVTLRCDPISGHDNLYWYRRVMGKEIKFLLHFVKESKQDESGMPNNRFLAERTGGTYSTLKVQPAELEDSGVYFCASSQRGQEKAFFGQGTRLTVV.

The chain combines TRBV7-2 with TRBJ2-1, with D possibly matching TRBD2 (5 bases). This CDR3 is built from 12 residues. Looked up from germline, CDR1 is SGHTA and CDR2 is FQGNSA. Trimming took 2 bases from V and 9 from J, leaving 8 bases between them. As DNA, the CDR3 is TGTGCCAGCAGCTTAAGCGGAGTTGAGCAGTTCTTC. Its protein product is CASSLSGVEQFF.

The chain has TRBV4-1 and TRBJ2-7, with 13 bases identical to TRBD2. With 5 bases clipped from V and 6 bases from J, the junction kept 4 bases outside the gene matches. This CDR3 is built from 14 residues. CDR1 is MGHRA, CDR2 YSYEKL, per germline. The CDR3 DNA sequence: TGCGCCAGCAGCAGGACTAGCGGGAGAGGCGAGCAGTACTTC. Translated, it gives CASSRTSGRGEQYF.

This sequence joins TRBV29-1 and TRBJ1-2, with 8 bases fitting TRBD1. CDR1 SQVTM and CDR2 ANQGSEA come from the germline V gene. Losses at the gene ends were 3 bases for V and 8 bases for J; bases not matched to a gene: 5. The CDR3 runs 12 residues. Written as DNA, the CDR3 is TGCAGCGTTGAGGAGGGACAGGCGGGCTACACCTTC. Translating gives CSVEEGQAGYTF.